The next 26 T cell receptor beta chains were all read from a single sample in a study of identical twins. Each CDR3 protein is one row after TCRdb ran MiXCR on the 5' RACE reads. The repertoire holds roughly 690,000 distinct CDR3 sequences, with 5.5% to 6.5% as singletons. Specimen: naive T cells sorted from blood. The receptors stem from a man between 18 and 29 years old in good health.

This clonotype has more than one count but fewer than ten. The chain has TRBV5-1 and TRBJ1-1; D unclear. V was trimmed by 4 bases and J by 10 bases, leaving 23 bases between them. The CDR3 totals 15 residues. CDR1 is SGHRS, CDR2 YFSETQ, per germline. In nucleotides, the CDR3 is TGCGCCAGCAGCCCCGTTCACCCCGGCGATTTCGCAGCTTTCTTT. It codes for CASSPVHPGDFAAFF. Looking up the rest from reference TRBV5-1 and TRBJ1-1 gives the full variable domain: KAGVTQTPRYLIKTRGQQVTLSCSPISGHRSVSWYQQTPGQGLQFLFEYFSETQRNKGNFPGRFSGRQFSNSRSEMNVSTLELGDSALYLCASSPVHPGDFAAFFGQGTRLTVV.

The chain links TRBV19 to TRBJ2-7; D assignment may be TRBD1 or TRBD2 (5 bases each). In germline, CDR1 is LNHDA, CDR2 SQIVND (reference sequence). The V end lost 5 bases, the J end lost 5 bases, and 19 bases lay between the germline ends. The CDR3 loop spans 15 amino acids. CDR3 sequence (DNA): TGTGCCAGTAGTCCCGGGACCCTTTTGAGTCACGAGCAGTACTTC. Its translation: CASSPGTLLSHEQYF.

The chain carries TRBV20-1 and TRBJ2-5, with 9 bases that match TRBD1. The CDR3 has 15 residues. CDR1 and CDR2 (germline): DFQATT, SNEGSKA (reference sequence). With 0 bases clipped from V and 5 bases from J, the junction kept 7 bases outside the gene matches. CDR3 DNA: TGCAGTGCTAGAGATCATGGGACAGGGCGGGAGACCCAGTACTTC. Translated: CSARDHGTGRETQYF.

Ten or more counts support this clonotype. The rearrangement uses TRBV12-3 or TRBV12-4 and TRBJ2-3; D ambiguous. CDR3 length equals 13 residues. Trimming took 6 bases from V and 6 from J, leaving 13 bases between them. The CDR3 DNA reads TGTGCCAGCAGGCAAGCAGGAGATGATACGCAGTATTTT. Protein product: CASRQAGDDTQYF.

The V and J genes are TRBV21-1 and TRBJ2-5; TRBD1 was called by the table and not checked on the DNA. TRBV21-1 is reported as a pseudogene. The length of the CDR3 is 16 residues. The CDR3 DNA reads TGTGCCAGCAGCAAAGAAGGGCCGGGACAGGAAGAGACCCAGTACTTC. Translation: CASSKEGPGQEETQYF.

The table lists this clonotype with many counts. This chain connects TRBV15 to TRBJ2-2; D might be TRBD1 or TRBD2, each matching 7 bases. The CDR3 is made up of 15 amino acids. Trimming left V 0 bases short and J 6 bases short, with 11 bases between. The V gene's germline CDR1 is LNHNV and CDR2 YYDKDF (reference sequence). CDR3 DNA sequence: TGTGCCACCAGCAGAGATCAGGGGGGGTCCGGGGAGCTGTTTTTT. It is translated as CATSRDQGGSGELFF.

The rearrangement joins TRBV6-2 or TRBV6-3 to TRBJ2-5; 9 nucleotides agree with TRBD2. The CDR3 contains 16 residues. In germline, CDR1 is MNHEY, CDR2 SVGEGT. V lost 0 bases and J lost 2; bases outside the gene matches: 4. The CDR3 protein is CASSYSWTSDQETQYF. The CDR3 DNA reads TGTGCCAGCAGTTACTCGTGGACTAGCGATCAAGAGACCCAGTACTTC.

The chain links TRBV7-2 to TRBJ1-2, with TRBD1 as a possible D gene (6 bases). V gave up 4 bases and J gave up 6 bases, with 15 bases separating them. The germline V gene encodes CDR1 SGHTA and CDR2 FQGNSA. This CDR3 comprises 14 residues. In DNA, the CDR3 is TGTGCCAGCAGCTGGGGGGGCGCAGGGGATGGCTACACCTTC. It is translated as CASSWGGAGDGYTF.

This clonotype was seen a handful of times. The V gene is TRBV5-5, the J gene TRBJ2-1; 7 bases are shared with TRBD2. The germline gives CDR1 SGHKS, CDR2 YYEKEE (reference sequence). Trimming took 6 bases from V and 0 from J; bases not matched to a gene: 9. The CDR3 runs to 16 residues. The DNA for the CDR3 is TGTGCCAGCACCCAGCCGGGCGGGAGCTCCTACAATGAGCAGTTCTTC. Translated, it gives CASTQPGGSSYNEQFF.

To note about this clonotype: This may arise from a read error, as a much more abundant clone is one base away. V and J are TRBV24-1 and TRBJ2-3; unclear D gene. Germline V lookup: CDR1 KGHDR, CDR2 SFDVKD. Trimming cost V 5 bases and J 2 bases, with 7 bases left between them. CDR3 length: 13 residues. The chain's CDR3 is CATSGTHTDTQYF. CDR3 nucleotides: TGTGCCACCAGTGGTACCCACACAGATACGCAGTATTTT.

Points on this clonotype: Compared with germline, one end of the junction differs, possibly owing to a read error. The CDR3 DNA reads TGCGGTGCTAGTCCCAGGGCTGCTGGGGCCAACGTCCTGACTTTC. The encoded protein is CGASPRAAGANVLTF. V usage is TRBV20-1 and J usage is TRBJ2-6, with D perhaps TRBD1 (5 bases). CDR1 and CDR2 from the germline V gene are DFQATT and SNEGSKA (reference sequence). The CDR3 runs to 15 residues.

This clonotype was seen at least ten times. The chain has TRBV6-5 and TRBJ1-2; 9 bases match TRBD1. The CDR3 loop spans 15 amino acids. Germline CDR1 is MNHEY and CDR2 is SVGAGI. V lost 2 bases, J lost 3 bases, and 4 bases stayed unmatched. CDR3 DNA sequence: TGTGCCAGCAGTTACCTGGGACAGGGTTACTATGGCTACACCTTC. It is translated as CASSYLGQGYYGYTF.

This clonotype was seen a handful of times. The chain combines TRBV7-6 with TRBJ2-3, with D possibly matching TRBD1 (5 bases). In germline, CDR1 is SGHVS, CDR2 FNYEAQ. The CDR3 sequence is 15 residues long. V was shortened by 1 base and J by 7 bases, with 15 bases between the two germline ends. CDR3 loop: CASSLEQGFGHTQYF. The CDR3 nucleotides read TGTGCCAGCAGCTTAGAGCAGGGATTTGGCCATACGCAGTATTTT.

V gene TRBV3-1 combines with J gene TRBJ2-5, with 11 bases matching TRBD1. The CDR3 spans 15 residues. V trimming: 4 bases; J trimming: 7 bases; junction bases outside the gene matches: 8. Germline V gene data show CDR1 as LGHDT and CDR2 as YNNKEL (reference sequence). The CDR3 sequence: CASSPLTGTGGTQYF. CDR3 bases: TGTGCCAGCAGCCCCCTTACCGGGACAGGGGGGACCCAGTACTTC.

This clonotype was seen more than once but under ten times. This chain uses TRBV20-1 with TRBJ2-2; maybe TRBD2 (6 bases). The CDR3 has 13 residues. The V and J ends lost 5 bases and 4 bases respectively, with 11 bases between them. CDR1 DFQATT and CDR2 SNEGSKA come from the germline V gene (reference sequence). Here the CDR3 DNA reads TGCAGTGCTCCGGGAGCAGGCACCGGGGAGCTGTTTTTT. Protein sequence: CSAPGAGTGELFF.

At least ten counts were recorded for this clonotype. This chain joins TRBV12-3 or TRBV12-4 and TRBJ2-1, with D maybe TRBD1 (6 bases). The CDR3 contains 12 residues. Trimming cost V 10 bases and J 7 bases, with 14 bases left between them. CDR3 bases: TGTGCCACCAATTGGGGGCAGAATGAGCAGTTCTTC. It specifies CATNWGQNEQFF.

Many counts were recorded for this clonotype. The chain carries TRBV16 and TRBJ2-4; tentatively, D is TRBD1 (6 bases). V lost 2 bases to trimming and J lost 7 bases, with 15 bases between them. Germline V lookup: CDR1 KGHSY, CDR2 FQNENV. This CDR3 comprises 15 residues. CDR3 in amino acids: CASSQGTGIGNIQYF. DNA of the CDR3: TGTGCCAGCAGCCAAGGCACAGGGATCGGGAACATTCAGTACTTC.

This clonotype was seen many times. The CDR3 DNA reads TGTGCCAGCAGGGGGCCAGGCATTCAGTACTTC. Translation: CASRGPGIQYF. V is TRBV12-3 or TRBV12-4 and J is TRBJ2-4; D may be TRBD1 (5 bases). CDR3 size: 11 residues. Trimming removed 6 bases from V and 9 bases from J, with 9 bases in between.

This clonotype was seen a handful of times. The chain is built from TRBV5-6 and TRBJ1-2; D is unclear. From germline, CDR1 is SGHDT and CDR2 YYEEEE. The CDR3 has 14 residues. V dropped 5 bases and J dropped 4 bases, with 15 bases sitting between them. The CDR3 sequence: CASRPRSGTYGYTF. For the CDR3, the DNA is TGTGCCAGCAGGCCCCGCTCCGGAACCTATGGCTACACCTTC.

The chain employs TRBV7-3 and TRBJ2-1, with D perhaps TRBD1 or TRBD2 (5 bases each). V was pared by 0 bases and J by 5 bases, with 23 bases between. The germline gives CDR1 SGHTA, CDR2 FQGTGA. The CDR3 sequence is 19 residues long. CDR3 bases: TGTGCCAGCAGCTTAACGACTAACAGGTACCCAGAGTTTCACAATGAGCAGTTCTTC. This encodes CASSLTTNRYPEFHNEQFF.

This clonotype was detected ten times or more. The genes are TRBV12-3 or TRBV12-4 and TRBJ2-1, with D maybe TRBD2 (5 bases). This CDR3 has 12 amino acids. Trimming shortened V by 3 bases and J by 7 bases, and 7 bases separated the two germline ends. DNA for the CDR3: TGTGCCAGCAGTTTGACTACAAATGAGCAGTTCTTC. It translates to CASSLTTNEQFF.

This clonotype was detected a few times. The junction and the germline gene differ at one end; a read error may be behind it. The rearrangement uses TRBV3-1 and TRBJ2-1; TRBD2 aligns across 8 bases. Germline CDR1 is LGHDT and CDR2 is YNNKEL (reference sequence). The CDR3 has 16 amino acids. The CDR3 nucleotides read TGTGCCAGTAGCCCCCAAAGTACTAGCGGAGGGCATGAGCAGTTCTTC. This codes for CASSPQSTSGGHEQFF.

This clonotype was seen a handful of times. The chain links TRBV18 to TRBJ1-3; 11 bases fit TRBD1. Germline values: CDR1 KGHSH, CDR2 LQKENI. The length of the CDR3 is 20 residues. Germline trimming cut 3 bases from V and 0 bases from J; bases unmatched to any gene: 13. CDR3 sequence: CASSPKLQPGTGGSGNTIYF. For the CDR3, the DNA is TGTGCCAGCTCACCCAAACTACAACCCGGGACAGGGGGCTCTGGAAACACCATATATTTT.

Ten or more counts support this clonotype. The chain couples TRBV12-3 or TRBV12-4 to TRBJ2-1; D unclear. This CDR3 is built from 12 residues. Trimming shortened V by 4 bases and J by 6 bases, and 7 bases separated the two germline ends. The CDR3 is CASSSGGNEQFF. The CDR3 DNA is TGTGCCAGCAGTTCAGGTGGCAATGAGCAGTTCTTC.

This rearrangement joins TRBV5-5 to TRBJ2-7; D remains unclear. Trimming shortened V by 4 bases and J by 3 bases, and 8 bases separated the two germline ends. Looked up from germline, CDR1 is SGHKS and CDR2 is YYEKEE (reference sequence). The CDR3 has 12 amino acids. This CDR3 is CASSRSDYEQYF. The CDR3 nucleotides read TGTGCCAGCAGCCGGTCCGACTACGAGCAGTACTTC.

This clonotype was recorded many times. This chain connects TRBV6-5 to TRBJ2-2, with 9 bases matching TRBD2. Germline lookup yields CDR1 MNHEY and CDR2 SVGAGI. J lost 2 bases, V lost 0 bases, and 4 bases had no gene match. This CDR3 is 17 amino acids long. The CDR3 bases are TGTGCCAGCAGTTACTCGCGACTAGCGGCTAACACCGGGGAGCTGTTTTTT. The encoded protein is CASSYSRLAANTGELFF.